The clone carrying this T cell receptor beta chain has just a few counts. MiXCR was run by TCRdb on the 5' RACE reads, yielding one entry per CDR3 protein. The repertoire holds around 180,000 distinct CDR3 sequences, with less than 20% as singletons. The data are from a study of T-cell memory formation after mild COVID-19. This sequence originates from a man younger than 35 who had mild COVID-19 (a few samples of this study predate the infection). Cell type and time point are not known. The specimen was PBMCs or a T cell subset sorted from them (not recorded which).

The CDR3 bases are TGTGCCAGCAGTTACCCGCCGTATCAGCCCCAGCATTTT. Protein product: CASSYPPYQPQHF. The chain uses TRBV6-2 or TRBV6-3 and TRBJ1-5, with D uncertain. This CDR3 is 13 amino acids long. V was pared by 2 bases and J by 5 bases, with 7 bases between. The germline gives CDR1 MNHEY, CDR2 SVGEGT.